The 28 T cell receptor beta chains below were found in one sample sequenced in a study of T cells in Graves' hyperthyroidism and ophthalmopathy. Amplified regions were TCR beta CDR3 sequences from RNA transcripts. Researchers ran a first-round RT-PCR on the TCR CDR3 using the HTBI primer set. Using its own MiXCR run on the multiplex PCR reads, TCRdb lists one record per CDR3 protein. There are about 370,000 distinct CDR3 sequences in the sample; nearly 15% occur only once, and about 21% lies in the top ten. The sample comprised blood. The receptor source for this set is an older woman with Graves' ophthalmopathy.

Only a few counts were recorded for this clonotype. This chain links TRBV18 with TRBJ1-1; perhaps TRBD1 as D (6 bases). CDR1 KGHSH and CDR2 LQKENI come from the germline V gene. The CDR3 length is 14 residues. Trimming removed 3 bases at V and 6 bases at J, with 14 bases between. CDR3 sequence reads: CASSPRQALAEAFF. The CDR3 DNA follows: TGTGCCAGCTCACCCAGACAGGCTTTGGCTGAAGCTTTCTTT.

This chain connects TRBV20-1 to TRBJ1-2; perhaps TRBD1 as D (6 bases). The CDR3 sequence is 12 residues long. Trimming left V 3 bases short and J 8 bases short, with 13 bases between. Per the germline V gene, CDR1 is DFQATT and CDR2 is SNEGSKA (reference sequence). The DNA of the CDR3 is TGCAGTGCTAGTCCCCGGGACAACGGCTACACCTTC. Translation gives CSASPRDNGYTF.

This clonotype was observed many times. V and J are TRBV11-2 and TRBJ2-1; D possibly corresponds to TRBD1 (5 bases). Germline V gene data show CDR1 as SGHAT and CDR2 as FQNNGV. V was shortened by 5 bases and J by 4 bases, with 15 bases between the two germline ends. The CDR3 contains 15 residues. The CDR3 DNA reads as TGTGCCAGCAGCCCCCAGGGTTTGCGGTACAATGAGCAGTTCTTC. The encoded protein is CASSPQGLRYNEQFF.

In this sample, this clonotype turned up many times. This chain joins TRBV11-2 and TRBJ2-3, with D unclear. The germline V and J ends were trimmed by 2 bases and 3 bases, with 12 bases remaining between them. The CDR3 runs to 15 residues. Germline V gene lookup returns CDR1 SGHAT and CDR2 FQNNGV. This chain's CDR3 is CASSLTIGSTDTQYF. The CDR3 coding sequence is TGTGCCAGCAGCTTAACTATTGGGTCAACAGATACGCAGTATTTT.

This clonotype was found many times. The chain joins TRBV13 to TRBJ2-3; weak D call: TRBD1 (6 bases). This CDR3 has 14 amino acids. V gave up 5 bases and J gave up 2 bases, with 11 bases separating them. Germline V gives CDR1 PRHDT, CDR2 FYEKMQ (reference sequence). Here the CDR3 reads CASSPRTATDTQYF. For the CDR3, the DNA is TGTGCCAGCAGCCCGAGGACAGCCACAGATACGCAGTATTTT.

This clonotype was seen repeatedly, ten times or more. This chain uses TRBV20-1 with TRBJ1-4, with no clear D. Trimming removed 3 bases at V and 3 bases at J, with 8 bases between. CDR1 and CDR2 (germline): DFQATT, SNEGSKA (reference sequence). The CDR3 has 13 amino acids. This chain's CDR3 is CSASGVANEKLFF. DNA for the CDR3: TGCAGTGCTAGCGGGGTGGCTAATGAAAAACTGTTTTTT.

Notes on this clonotype: A much larger clone differs by one base, so this may be a read error. The rearrangement uses TRBV7-9 and TRBJ2-7; 10 nucleotides align to TRBD1. J gave up 5 bases and V 3 bases, and 1 base lay outside the gene matches. The length of the CDR3 is 13 residues. CDR1 is SEHNR, CDR2 FQNEAQ, per germline (reference sequence). In DNA, the CDR3 is TGTGCCAGCAGCTTCGGGACAGGGGACGAGCAGTACTTC. Its translation: CASSFGTGDEQYF. Full variable domain (outside the CDR3, taken from reference TRBV7-9 and TRBJ2-7): DTGVSQNPRHKITKRGQNVTFRCDPISEHNRLYWYRQTLGQGPEFLTYFQNEAQLEKSRLLSDRFSAERPKGSFSTLEIQRTEQGDSAMYLCASSFGTGDEQYFGPGTRLTVT.

The chain couples TRBV20-1 to TRBJ2-3; tentative D call: TRBD2 (6 bases). The V and J ends lost 3 bases and 2 bases respectively, with 12 bases between them. This CDR3 region has 14 residues. Germline V gene data show CDR1 as DFQATT and CDR2 as SNEGSKA (reference sequence). CDR3 sequence reads: CSASGTGDTDTQYF. The CDR3 DNA is TGCAGTGCTAGTGGGACTGGAGACACAGATACGCAGTATTTT.

This clonotype was counted between two and nine times. V usage is TRBV24-1 and J usage is TRBJ2-1; 8 bases match TRBD2. Looked up from germline, CDR1 is KGHDR and CDR2 is SFDVKD. CDR3 length: 18 residues. Trimming took 4 bases from V and 1 from J; bases not matched to a gene: 11. The DNA of the CDR3 is TGTGCCACCAGTGACCCAGGGACTGGCGGGAGGTCCTACAATGAGCAGTTCTTC. Its translation is CATSDPGTGGRSYNEQFF.

This clonotype appeared many times. This sequence joins TRBV6-1 and TRBJ2-2, with no clear D. V was trimmed by 5 bases and J by 5 bases, leaving 15 bases between them. CDR3 length equals 15 residues. CDR1 is MNHNS and CDR2 is SASEGT in the germline V gene. Written as DNA, the CDR3 is TGTGCCAGCAGTCGAGCCAGCCGGTCTACCGGGGAGCTGTTTTTT. It codes for CASSRASRSTGELFF.

This clonotype was observed at least ten times. The V gene is TRBV19, the J gene TRBJ2-6; D remains unclear. Trimming pared 10 bases from V and 0 bases from J, leaving 7 bases between. CDR1 and CDR2 from the germline V gene are LNHDA and SQIVND (reference sequence). This CDR3 has 13 amino acids. CDR3 DNA: TGTGCCACAACATCCTCTGGGGCCAACGTCCTGACTTTC. Protein product: CATTSSGANVLTF.

This clonotype was observed a few times. V gene TRBV5-1 combines with J gene TRBJ1-4; weak D call: TRBD1 (5 bases). The CDR3 is made up of 15 amino acids. CDR1 is SGHRS, CDR2 YFSETQ, per germline. The V and J ends lost 1 base and 5 bases respectively, with 12 bases between them. The CDR3 loop reads CASSLRDGNNEKLFF. CDR3 sequence (DNA): TGCGCCAGCAGCTTGAGGGACGGTAACAATGAAAAACTGTTTTTT.

In its sample, this clonotype was seen many times. Here the CDR3 reads CASSVGQGLETQYF. The CDR3 DNA reads TGTGCCAGCAGCGTGGGACAGGGCCTGGAGACCCAGTACTTC. The V call is TRBV9, the J call TRBJ2-5; 9 nucleotides align to TRBD1. The V and J ends lost 2 bases and 5 bases, in that order; junction bases with no gene match: 4. This CDR3 has 14 residues. Germline CDR1 and CDR2: SGDLS and YYNGEE.

This clonotype was seen more than once but under ten times. The genes are TRBV29-1 and TRBJ2-7; TRBD1 is a possible D gene (5 bases). The CDR3 runs 12 residues. Looked up from germline, CDR1 is SQVTM and CDR2 is ANQGSEA. The ends were cut back, 6 bases at V and 3 bases at J, with 12 bases in the middle. In DNA form, the CDR3 reads TGCAGCGTCGGAACAGGATTCTACGAGCAGTACTTC. This encodes CSVGTGFYEQYF.

This clonotype was seen many times. This rearrangement joins TRBV29-1 to TRBJ2-3, with 8 bases identical to TRBD2. V lost 6 bases and J lost 4; bases outside the gene matches: 15. Germline V gene sequence: CDR1 SQVTM, CDR2 ANQGSEA. The CDR3 extends over 16 amino acids. The DNA of the CDR3 is TGCAGCGTCCAATGGGTAGCGGGAAAGGTCGCAGATACGCAGTATTTT. Protein sequence: CSVQWVAGKVADTQYF.

This clonotype has ten or more counts. This rearrangement joins TRBV7-9 to TRBJ2-7; TRBD1 agrees at 9 bases. Looked up from germline, CDR1 is SEHNR and CDR2 is FQNEAQ (reference sequence). J lost 5 bases, V lost 1 base, and 3 bases had no gene match. This CDR3 has 14 amino acids. The CDR3 here is CASSLGQGVNEQYF. Here the CDR3 DNA reads TGTGCCAGCAGCTTAGGACAGGGGGTTAACGAGCAGTACTTC.

This clonotype showed up many times. This rearrangement joins TRBV15 to TRBJ2-3; possibly TRBD1 or TRBD2 for D (5 bases each). CDR1 LNHNV and CDR2 YYDKDF come from the germline V gene (reference sequence). This CDR3 has 13 amino acids. V was clipped by 3 bases and J by 3 bases, with 7 bases between them. CDR3 loop: CATSSGTTDTQYF. For the CDR3, the DNA is TGTGCCACCAGCAGTGGGACGACAGATACGCAGTATTTT.

This clonotype was seen at least ten times. This CDR3 is CASSEVIGLNTEAFF. Written as DNA, the CDR3 is TGTGCCAGCAGTGAAGTGATAGGGTTGAACACTGAAGCTTTCTTT. The chain couples TRBV6-1 to TRBJ1-1; D not resolved. CDR3 length: 15 residues. Trimming stripped 1 base from V and 0 bases from J, with 9 bases between. Germline lookup yields CDR1 MNHNS and CDR2 SASEGT.

In this sample, this clonotype turned up many times. V and J are TRBV6-1 and TRBJ1-2, with 10 positions matching TRBD1. The CDR3 is made up of 14 amino acids. CDR1 is MNHNS and CDR2 is SASEGT in the germline V gene. Germline trimming cut 7 bases from V and 4 bases from J; bases unmatched to any gene: 6. As DNA, the CDR3 is TGTGCCAGCACCCGAGGACAGGGGGTCTATGGCTACACCTTC. This gives the protein CASTRGQGVYGYTF.

This clonotype was seen only a few times. J is TRBJ2-3 and V is TRBV24-1; D may correspond to TRBD1 or TRBD2 (5 bases each). V was trimmed by 7 bases and J by 1 base, leaving 14 bases between them. This CDR3 is 15 amino acids long. The germline gives CDR1 KGHDR, CDR2 SFDVKD. The CDR3 region is CATRRGVTGTDTQYF. Written as DNA, the CDR3 is TGTGCCACCAGGAGAGGGGTGACGGGCACAGATACGCAGTATTTT.

This clonotype was recorded many times. This sequence joins TRBV3-1 and TRBJ2-3, with D possibly being TRBD2 (5 bases). The V end lost 4 bases, the J end lost 5 bases, and 16 bases lay between the germline ends. This CDR3 contains 15 residues. Germline V gene data show CDR1 as LGHDT and CDR2 as YNNKEL (reference sequence). CDR3: CASSPRTFRGDTQYF. The CDR3 DNA reads as TGTGCCAGCAGCCCCCGGACCTTCCGGGGAGATACGCAGTATTTT.

The sample holds one count of this clonotype. The chain recombines TRBV20-1 with TRBJ2-7, with 11 bases identical to TRBD2. Germline CDR1 and CDR2: DFQATT and SNEGSKA (reference sequence). J gave up 0 bases and V 5 bases, and 3 bases lay outside the gene matches. The CDR3 loop spans 14 amino acids. In DNA, the CDR3 is TGCAGTGCTGAGACTAGCGGGGCCTCCTACGAGCAGTACTTC. The encoded protein is CSAETSGASYEQYF.

There are many counts of this clonotype. The chain joins TRBV20-1 to TRBJ1-1; D is perhaps TRBD1 (5 bases). V shed 5 bases and J shed 0 bases, with 10 bases lying between them. The CDR3 covers 13 residues. The V gene's germline CDR1 is DFQATT and CDR2 SNEGSKA (reference sequence). CDR3 in amino acids: CSALDSMNTEAFF. The DNA of the CDR3 is TGCAGTGCTCTAGACAGCATGAACACTGAAGCTTTCTTT.

This clonotype appeared a few times. The chain uses TRBV7-9 and TRBJ2-1; D not certain. The CDR3 totals 16 residues. Trimming took off 4 bases at V and 0 bases at J, with 13 bases between the two ends. The germline CDR1 and CDR2 sequences are SEHNR and FQNEAQ (reference sequence). CDR3 sequence (DNA): TGTGCCAGCAGCTCGATCCGGGTCCACTCCTACAATGAGCAGTTCTTC. Translated: CASSSIRVHSYNEQFF. Variable domain in full (rest from reference TRBV7-9 and TRBJ2-1): DTGVSQNPRHKITKRGQNVTFRCDPISEHNRLYWYRQTLGQGPEFLTYFQNEAQLEKSRLLSDRFSAERPKGSFSTLEIQRTEQGDSAMYLCASSSIRVHSYNEQFFGPGTRLTVL.

Ten or more counts support this clonotype. This rearrangement joins TRBV5-6 to TRBJ1-1; TRBD1 might be the D (6 bases). Trimming took off 4 bases at V and 8 bases at J, with 15 bases between the two ends. The CDR3 sequence is 13 residues long. CDR1 SGHDT and CDR2 YYEEEE come from the germline V gene. CDR3 bases: TGTGCCAGCAGCCTTTTACAGGGAACGGAAGCTTTCTTT. This encodes CASSLLQGTEAFF.

The CDR3 is CASSARLSGTQYF. The CDR3 coding sequence is TGTGCCAGCAGCGCCCGCCTGTCAGGTACGCAGTATTTT. The genes are TRBV9 and TRBJ2-3; D gene unclear. This CDR3 comprises 13 residues. Trimming left V 3 bases short and J 8 bases short, with 13 bases between. The V gene's germline CDR1 is SGDLS and CDR2 YYNGEE.

This clonotype was counted at least ten times. The chain has TRBV3-1 and TRBJ1-2; D is undetermined. This CDR3 is built from 12 residues. Germline CDR1 is LGHDT and CDR2 is YNNKEL (reference sequence). V was pared by 4 bases and J by 8 bases, with 11 bases between. The CDR3 DNA reads as TGTGCCAGCAGCCTAGGCCTTGGGGGCTACACCTTC. It is translated as CASSLGLGGYTF.

V usage is TRBV12-3 or TRBV12-4 and J usage is TRBJ2-7; 10 nucleotides agree with TRBD2. Germline trimming cut 2 bases from V and 3 bases from J; bases unmatched to any gene: 4. The length of the CDR3 is 15 residues. CDR3: CASSLPLAGVYEQYF. CDR3 DNA sequence: TGTGCCAGCAGTTTACCGCTAGCGGGAGTCTACGAGCAGTACTTC.